This TCR beta chain was documented in a study of OX40 agonist ivuxolimab in advanced cancers. Blood draws occurred at baseline, cycle 4 day 1, and cycle 7 day 1. Germline CDR1 reads MNHEY; CDR2 reads SVGAGI. The CDR3 has 15 residues. V lost 4 bases to trimming and J lost 0 bases, with 10 bases between them. Assay: immunoSEQ multiplex PCR; the TCRdb copy retains only in-frame clones and omits some. The sample includes over 55,000 clones, 65% to 85% of them seen just once. Specimen: CD4+ or CD8+ T cells sorted from blood, collected in a trial of the OX40 agonist ivuxolimab. The chain couples TRBV6-5 to TRBJ1-5; D remains unclear. The clonotype originates from an adult with an advanced solid tumor such as melanoma, head and neck, liver or kidney cancer. Here the CDR3 reads CASSSLPYSNQPQHF. The CDR3 nucleotides read TGTGCCAGCAGTTCCCTCCCGTATAGCAATCAGCCCCAGCATTTT.